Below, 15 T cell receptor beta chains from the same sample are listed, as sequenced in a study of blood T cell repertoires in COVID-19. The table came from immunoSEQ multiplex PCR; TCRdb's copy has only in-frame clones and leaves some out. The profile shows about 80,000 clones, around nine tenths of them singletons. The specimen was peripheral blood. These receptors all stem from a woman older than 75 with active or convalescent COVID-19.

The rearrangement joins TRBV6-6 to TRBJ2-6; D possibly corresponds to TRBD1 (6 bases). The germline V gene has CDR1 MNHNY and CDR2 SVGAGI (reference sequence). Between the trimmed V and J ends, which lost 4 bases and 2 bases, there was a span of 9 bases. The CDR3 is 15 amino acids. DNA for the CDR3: TGTGCCAGCAGTTCTAACAGGGCTGGGGCCAACGTCCTGACTTTC. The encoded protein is CASSSNRAGANVLTF.

CDR3 bases: TGTGCCAGCAGCCAAGGGGGAGGACTGGATGGGGAGACCCAGTACTTC. Translation: CASSQGGGLDGETQYF. The J gene is TRBJ2-5, the V gene TRBV4-2; weak D call: TRBD2 (6 bases). The CDR3 covers 16 residues. Germline CDR1 reads LGHNA; CDR2 reads YNFKEQ. V was trimmed by 1 base and J by 5 bases, leaving 17 bases between them.

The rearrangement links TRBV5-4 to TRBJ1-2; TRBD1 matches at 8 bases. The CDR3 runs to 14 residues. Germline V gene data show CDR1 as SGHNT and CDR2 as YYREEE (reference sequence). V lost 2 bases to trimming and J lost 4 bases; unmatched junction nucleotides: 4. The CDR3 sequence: CASSFRDRPYGYTF. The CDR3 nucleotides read TGTGCCAGCAGCTTTCGGGACAGGCCCTATGGCTACACCTTC.

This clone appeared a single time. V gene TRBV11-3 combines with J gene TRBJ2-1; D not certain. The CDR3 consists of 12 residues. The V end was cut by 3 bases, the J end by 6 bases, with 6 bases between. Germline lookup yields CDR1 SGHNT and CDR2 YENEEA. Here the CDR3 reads CASSFNINEQFF. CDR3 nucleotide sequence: TGTGCCAGCAGCTTTAACATCAATGAGCAGTTCTTC.

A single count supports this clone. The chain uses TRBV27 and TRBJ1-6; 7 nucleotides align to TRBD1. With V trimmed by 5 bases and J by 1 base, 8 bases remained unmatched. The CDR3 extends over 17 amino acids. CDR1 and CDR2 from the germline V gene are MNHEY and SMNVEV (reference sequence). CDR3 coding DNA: TGTGCCAGCAGTCTTAGACAGGGTGGGTCCTATAATTCACCCCTCCACTTT. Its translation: CASSLRQGGSYNSPLHF.

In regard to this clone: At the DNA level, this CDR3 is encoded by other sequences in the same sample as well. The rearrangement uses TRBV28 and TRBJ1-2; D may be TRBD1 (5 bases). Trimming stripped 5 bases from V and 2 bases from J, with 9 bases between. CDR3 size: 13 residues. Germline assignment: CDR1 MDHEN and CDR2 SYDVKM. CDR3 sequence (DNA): TGTGCCAGCAGTCTCCCAGGGAACTATGGCTACACCTTC. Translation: CASSLPGNYGYTF.

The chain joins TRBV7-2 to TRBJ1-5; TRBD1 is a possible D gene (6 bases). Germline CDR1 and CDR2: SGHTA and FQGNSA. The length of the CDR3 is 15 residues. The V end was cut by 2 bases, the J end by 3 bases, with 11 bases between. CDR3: CASSLPQGNNQPQHF. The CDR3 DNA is TGTGCCAGCAGCTTACCTCAGGGGAACAATCAGCCCCAGCATTTT.

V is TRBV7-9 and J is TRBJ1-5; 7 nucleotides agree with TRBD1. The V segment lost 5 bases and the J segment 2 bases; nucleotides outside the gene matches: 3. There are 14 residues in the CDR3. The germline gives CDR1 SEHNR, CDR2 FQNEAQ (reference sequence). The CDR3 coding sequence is TGTGCCAGCAGCACGACAGGGCGCAATCAGCCCCAGCATTTT. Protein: CASSTTGRNQPQHF. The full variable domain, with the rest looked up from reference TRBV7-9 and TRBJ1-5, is DTGVSQNPRHKITKRGQNVTFRCDPISEHNRLYWYRQTLGQGPEFLTYFQNEAQLEKSRLLSDRFSAERPKGSFSTLEIQRTEQGDSAMYLCASSTTGRNQPQHFGDGTRLSIL.

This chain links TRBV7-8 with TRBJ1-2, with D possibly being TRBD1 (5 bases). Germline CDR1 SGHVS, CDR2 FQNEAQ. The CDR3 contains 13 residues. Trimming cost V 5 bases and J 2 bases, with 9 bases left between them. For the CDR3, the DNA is TGTGCCAGCAGCAGGCAGGGAAACTATGGCTACACCTTC. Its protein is CASSRQGNYGYTF.

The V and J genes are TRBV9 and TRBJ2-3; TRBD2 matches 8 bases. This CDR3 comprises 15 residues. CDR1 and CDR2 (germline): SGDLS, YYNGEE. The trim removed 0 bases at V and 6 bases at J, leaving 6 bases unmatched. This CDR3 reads CASSVVPGGPDTQYF. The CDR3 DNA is TGTGCCAGCAGCGTAGTCCCGGGGGGGCCGGATACGCAGTATTTT.

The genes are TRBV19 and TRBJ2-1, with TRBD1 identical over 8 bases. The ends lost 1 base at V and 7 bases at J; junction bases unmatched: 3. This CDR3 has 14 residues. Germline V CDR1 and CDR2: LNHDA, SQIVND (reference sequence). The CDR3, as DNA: TGTGCCAGTAGTATAGTAGGACAGGGAAATGAGCAGTTCTTC. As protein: CASSIVGQGNEQFF.

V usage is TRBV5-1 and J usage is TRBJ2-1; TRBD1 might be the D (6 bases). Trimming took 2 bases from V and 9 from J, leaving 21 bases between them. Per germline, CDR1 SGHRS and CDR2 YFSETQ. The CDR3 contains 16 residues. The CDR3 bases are TGCGCCAGCAGCTTATCCACGGTGGTACAACAGGGTGAGCAGTTCTTC. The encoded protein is CASSLSTVVQQGEQFF. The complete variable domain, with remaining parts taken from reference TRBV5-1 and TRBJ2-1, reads KAGVTQTPRYLIKTRGQQVTLSCSPISGHRSVSWYQQTPGQGLQFLFEYFSETQRNKGNFPGRFSGRQFSNSRSEMNVSTLELGDSALYLCASSLSTVVQQGEQFFGPGTRLTVL.

The CDR3 DNA follows: TGCGCCAGCAGCTTGGGCCTAGCGGGGAATGAGCAGTTCTTC. Translation: CASSLGLAGNEQFF. The chain recombines TRBV5-1 with TRBJ2-1; TRBD2 matches at 9 bases. The V gene end was trimmed by 0 bases and the J gene end by 7 bases; junction bases not matched to a gene: 2. Germline CDR1 SGHRS, CDR2 YFSETQ. CDR3 length: 14 amino acids. Drawing the rest from reference TRBV5-1 and TRBJ2-1, the complete variable domain is KAGVTQTPRYLIKTRGQQVTLSCSPISGHRSVSWYQQTPGQGLQFLFEYFSETQRNKGNFPGRFSGRQFSNSRSEMNVSTLELGDSALYLCASSLGLAGNEQFFGPGTRLTVL.

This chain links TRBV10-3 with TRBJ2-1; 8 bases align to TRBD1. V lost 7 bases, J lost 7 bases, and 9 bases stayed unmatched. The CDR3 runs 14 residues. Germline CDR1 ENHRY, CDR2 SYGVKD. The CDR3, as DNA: TGTGCCATCAAATCGTCCCGGGACAGGAATGAGCAGTTCTTC. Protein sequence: CAIKSSRDRNEQFF.

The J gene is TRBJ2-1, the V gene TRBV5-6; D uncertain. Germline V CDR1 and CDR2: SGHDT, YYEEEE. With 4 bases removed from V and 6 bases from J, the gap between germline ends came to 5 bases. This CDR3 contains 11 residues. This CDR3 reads CASSLSNEQFF. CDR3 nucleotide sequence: TGTGCCAGCAGCCTTAGCAATGAGCAGTTCTTC.